A selection of T cell receptor beta chains follows, all from one sample in a study of T cells in Graves' hyperthyroidism and ophthalmopathy. TCRdb called the multiplex PCR reads again in MiXCR, with one record for every CDR3 protein. The sample has approximately 640,000 distinct CDR3 sequences, about 45% seen once; the top ten hold under 8%. Sequencing was performed on peripheral blood or thyroid tissue (not recorded which). Receptor source: an adult man with Graves' disease, either hyperthyroidism or ophthalmopathy (not recorded which). CDR3s include the opening cysteine and the closing phenylalanine or tryptophan. D genes are given only for firm matches. The size of a clone is reported for some rows only, either as once, few or many, or as a class for expanded clones.

>TRBJ1-2|TRBV29-1|-|many
TGCAGCGTTGAGAGTGGCGGGGCGTTGAACTATGGCTACACCTTC
CSVESGGALNYGYTF
>TRBJ1-1|TRBV24-1|-|many
TGTGCCACCAGTGACCCCAACACTGAAGCTTTCTTT
CATSDPNTEAFF
>TRBJ1-3|TRBV15|-|-
TGTGCCACCAGCTACGGGACGGGTCGGACCGATTTT
CATSYGTGRTDF
>TRBJ1-1|TRBV29-1|-|-
TGCAGCGTTGAGTCGCCGGAGAACACTGAAGCTTTCTTT
CSVESPENTEAFF
>TRBJ1-5|TRBV20-1|TRBD1|-
TGCAGTGCTAGAGACTTGAGAGAGGGGGCCGTGGGCAATCAGCCCCAGCATTTT
CSARDLREGAVGNQPQHF
>TRBJ1-1|TRBV5-1|-|many
TGCGCCAGCAGGGGCACCGCCACTGAAGCTTTCTTT
CASRGTATEAFF
>TRBJ2-6|TRBV7-9|-|-
TGTGCCAGCAGCCAAACCCGGGGAGCGGGGGCCAACGTCCTGACTTTC
CASSQTRGAGANVLTF
>TRBJ2-6|TRBV29-1|-|once
TGCAGCGTTGAAGATGGGGGGAGCTCTGGGGCCAACGTCCTGACTTTC
CSVEDGGSSGANVLTF
>TRBJ1-2|TRBV9|-|few
TGTGCCAGCAGCGTAGGGGTTATAGGGTCTAACTATGGCTACACCTTC
CASSVGVIGSNYGYTF
>TRBJ1-1|TRBV29-1|-|-
TGCAGCGTTAAGACAGAACTGAACACTGAAGCTTTCTTT
CSVKTELNTEAFF
>TRBJ1-1|TRBV7-2|-|-
TGTGCCAGCAGCTTAGATCCTTTCCGGGGACTGAACACTGAAGCTTTCTTT
CASSLDPFRGLNTEAFF
>TRBJ2-2|TRBV6-4|-|-
TGTGCCAGCAGTGACTCGACGGGGGTAACCGGGGAGCTGTTTTTT
CASSDSTGVTGELFF
>TRBJ2-2|TRBV7-9|-|once
TGTGCCAGCAGCATACCCACGGGGGTCTACACCGGGGAGCTGTTTTTT
CASSIPTGVYTGELFF
>TRBJ1-6|TRBV7-8|TRBD1|-
TGTGCCAGCAGCTCGGACAGGGGCGGTAATTCACCCCTCCACTTT
CASSSDRGGNSPLHF
>TRBJ1-5|TRBV19|-|-
TGTGCCAGTAGGGCGACAGGTTTGGGCGGACAGCCCCAGCATTTT
CASRATGLGGQPQHF
>TRBJ1-6|TRBV15|-|once
TGTGCCACCAGCAGAGATAACAGGGATGGACGGTCACCCCTCCACTTT
CATSRDNRDGRSPLHF
>TRBJ2-7|TRBV2|TRBD1|-
TGTGCCAGCAGGGCTTACAGGGGTCGGAACGAGCAGTACTTC
CASRAYRGRNEQYF
>TRBJ1-5|TRBV25-1|TRBD1|many
TGTGCCAGCAGGGGACAGGGGGGGAATCAGCCCCAGCATTTT
CASRGQGGNQPQHF
>TRBJ2-5|TRBV2|-|many
TGTGCCAGCAGAGGAAGCTGGGAGACCCAGTACTTC
CASRGSWETQYF
>TRBJ2-5|TRBV20-1|-|many
TGCAGTGCTACCGGGGTTCAAGAGACCCAGTACTTC
CSATGVQETQYF
>TRBJ1-1|TRBV29-1|-|many
TGCAGCGTTGGGGGCCCGCGGGGAGGCACTGAAGCTTTCTTT
CSVGGPRGGTEAFF
>TRBJ1-1|TRBV9|-|-
TGTGCCGGCAGCCCGACGGACCCGAACACTGAAGCTTTCTTT
CAGSPTDPNTEAFF
>TRBJ2-7|TRBV25-1|TRBD1|-
TGTGCCAGCAGTGAACGGACAGGGGGCCGTTCCTACGAGCAGTACTTC
CASSERTGGRSYEQYF
>TRBJ2-5|TRBV7-2|TRBD2|-
TGTGCCAGCAGTGCAGGGGCGGGGGGCCAGGAGACCCAGTACTTC
CASSAGAGGQETQYF
>TRBJ1-6|TRBV10-3|-|many
TGTGCCATCAGTGCAGACCAAGTTTCACCCCTCCACTTT
CAISADQVSPLHF
>TRBJ2-6|TRBV20-1|-|few
TGCAGTGCTAGAAGGCGCTCTGGGGCCAACGTCCTGACTTTC
CSARRRSGANVLTF
>TRBJ2-2|TRBV2|-|many
TGTGCCAGCAGACCGCCGACAGCTACGAACACCGGGGAGCTGTTTTTT
CASRPPTATNTGELFF